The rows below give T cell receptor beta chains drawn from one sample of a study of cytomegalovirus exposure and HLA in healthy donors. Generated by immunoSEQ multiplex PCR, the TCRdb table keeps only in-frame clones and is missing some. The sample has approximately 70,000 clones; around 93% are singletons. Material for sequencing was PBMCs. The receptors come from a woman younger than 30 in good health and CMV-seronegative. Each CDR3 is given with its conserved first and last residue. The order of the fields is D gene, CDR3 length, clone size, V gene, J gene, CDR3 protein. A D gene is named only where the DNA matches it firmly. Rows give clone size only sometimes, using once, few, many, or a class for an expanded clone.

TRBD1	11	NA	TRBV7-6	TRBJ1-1	CASRSGGSAFF
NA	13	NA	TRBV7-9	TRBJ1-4	CASSLVQGEKLFF
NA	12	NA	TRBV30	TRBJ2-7	CAWSYSIYEQYF
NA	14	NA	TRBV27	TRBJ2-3	CASRVGVSGDTQYF
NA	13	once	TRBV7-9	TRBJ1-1	CASRSSADTEAFF
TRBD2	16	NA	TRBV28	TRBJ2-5	CASSLYSGSPQETQYF
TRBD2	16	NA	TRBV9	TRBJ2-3	CASSPTGLAGTDTQYF
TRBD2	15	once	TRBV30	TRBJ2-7	CAWSLLAGISYEQYF
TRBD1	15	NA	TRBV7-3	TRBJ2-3	CASSPTGGRTDTQYF
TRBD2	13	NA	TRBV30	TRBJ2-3	CAWATSGTDTQYF
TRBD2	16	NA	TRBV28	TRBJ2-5	CASSLFSGLAGETQYF
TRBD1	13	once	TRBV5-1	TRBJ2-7	CASSGDRDYEQYF
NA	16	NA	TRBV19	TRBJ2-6	CASSGGTISGANVLTF
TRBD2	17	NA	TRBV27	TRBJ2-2	CASSLGWVSGSTGELFF
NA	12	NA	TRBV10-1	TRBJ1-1	CASPDSSTEAFF
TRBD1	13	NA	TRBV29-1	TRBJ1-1	CSVEGQGFTEAFF
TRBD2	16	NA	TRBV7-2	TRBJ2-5	CASSKGLAGVKETQYF
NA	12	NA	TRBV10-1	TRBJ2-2	CASSAVTGELFF
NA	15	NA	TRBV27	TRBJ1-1	CASSAWETGNTEAFF
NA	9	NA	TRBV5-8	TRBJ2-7	CASSLGQYF
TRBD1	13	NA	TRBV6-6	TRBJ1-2	CASRDRANYGYTF
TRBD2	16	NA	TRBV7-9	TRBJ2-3	CASSLAGTSGGDTQYF
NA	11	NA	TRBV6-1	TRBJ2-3	CASSEEDTQYF
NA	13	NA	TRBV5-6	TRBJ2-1	CASSPPLVLEQFF
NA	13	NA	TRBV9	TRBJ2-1	CASSVSGVNEQFF
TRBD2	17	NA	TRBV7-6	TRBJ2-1	CASSTRTSGDEVNEQFF
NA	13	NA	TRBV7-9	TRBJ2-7	CASSSTGPYEQYF
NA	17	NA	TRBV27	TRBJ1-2	CASSLYHPPMTDYGYTF
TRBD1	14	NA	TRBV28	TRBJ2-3	CASSHGTGADTQYF
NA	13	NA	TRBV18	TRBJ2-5	CASSPGGGETQYF
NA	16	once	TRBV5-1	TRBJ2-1	CASSLGGRGTYNEQFF
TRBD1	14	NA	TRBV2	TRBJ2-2	CASRGQGWSGELFF
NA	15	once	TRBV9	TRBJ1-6	CASSVGGQGDSPLHF